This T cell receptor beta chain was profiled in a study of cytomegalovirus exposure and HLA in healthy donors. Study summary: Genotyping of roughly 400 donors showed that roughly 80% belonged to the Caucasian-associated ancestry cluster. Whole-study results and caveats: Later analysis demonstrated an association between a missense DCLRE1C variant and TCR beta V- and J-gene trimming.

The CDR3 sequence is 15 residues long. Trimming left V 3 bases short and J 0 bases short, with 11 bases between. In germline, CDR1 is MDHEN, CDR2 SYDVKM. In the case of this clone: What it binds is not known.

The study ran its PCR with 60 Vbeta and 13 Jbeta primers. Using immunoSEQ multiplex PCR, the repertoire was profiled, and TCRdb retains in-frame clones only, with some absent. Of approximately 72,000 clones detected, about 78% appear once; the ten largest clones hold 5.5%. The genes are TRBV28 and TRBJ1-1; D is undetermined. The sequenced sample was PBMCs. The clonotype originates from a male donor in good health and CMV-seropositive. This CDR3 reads CASSFRGIMNTEAFF. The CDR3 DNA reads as TGTGCCAGCAGTTTTCGGGGAATTATGAACACTGAAGCTTTCTTT.